This TCR beta chain was documented in a study of cytomegalovirus exposure and HLA in healthy donors. Study findings and constraints: Differences between HLA loci emerged in a later analysis of TCR association rates, with DRB1 most and HLA-C fewest.

A word on this clone: Its antigen is unknown.

It was healthy bone marrow donors who served as donors. These donors counted as nominally healthy when sampled, but unrecorded immune exposures were likely. CDR1 is MGHRA, CDR2 YSYEKL, per germline. V was shortened by 0 bases and J by 7 bases, with 10 bases between the two germline ends. The CDR3 length is 14 residues. 60 Vbeta and 13 Jbeta primers were used in PCR. Here immunoSEQ multiplex PCR was the method, and the copy in TCRdb shows in-frame clones only, minus some. The sample includes 150,000 to 200,000 clones, more than 70% of them seen just once. The source of this sequence is a boy between 10 and 17 years old in good health and CMV-seronegative. Sequencing used PBMCs. The V gene is TRBV4-1, the J gene TRBJ1-3; no firm D call. CDR3 residues: CASSQDGRPNTIYF. The CDR3 DNA reads as TGCGCCAGCAGCCAAGATGGCAGGCCTAACACCATATATTTT.